This entry describes one TCR beta chain. Its antigen is unknown. The sample originates from a study of cytomegalovirus exposure and HLA in healthy donors. Across the study: About 179 million T cells yielded 100 million or so unique TCR beta sequences in earlier analysis. Study-level findings and limits: Common viral pathogens seemed to be connected with several of the most significant clusters, according to a later analysis. Reports described diagnosis of cytomegalovirus status by the classifier as highly specific and sensitive.

CDR3 length equals 13 residues. The V segment lost 5 bases and the J segment 4 bases; nucleotides outside the gene matches: 3. Germline values: CDR1 MDHEN, CDR2 SYDVKM. Healthy bone marrow donors made up the donors. The PCR made use of 60 Vbeta and 13 Jbeta primers. Sequencing used immunoSEQ multiplex PCR; TCRdb keeps in-frame clones, though not all of them. The sample totals 55,000 or so clones. V and J are TRBV28 and TRBJ1-1; 8 bases match TRBD1. This TCR was sampled from a woman aged 25 to 39 in good health and CMV-seropositive. Sequencing was performed on PBMCs. The CDR3 region has the DNA TGTGCCAGCAGTGGACAGGGATTCACTGAAGCTTTCTTT. This translates into CASSGQGFTEAFF. Full variable domain (remainder filled in from reference TRBV28 and TRBJ1-1): DVKVTQSSRYLVKRTGEKVFLECVQDMDHENMFWYRQDPGLGLRLIYFSYDVKMKEKGDIPEGYSVSREKKERFSLILESASTNQTSMYLCASSGQGFTEAFFGQGTRLTVV.